These 24 T cell receptor beta chains share one sample of origin, sequenced in a study of blood T cell repertoires in COVID-19. The assay was immunoSEQ multiplex PCR, and TCRdb's table has in-frame clones only and misses some. Of roughly 220,000 clones listed, roughly 84% are singletons. The specimen was peripheral blood. These receptor sequences come from a man between 25 and 39 years old with active or convalescent COVID-19.

Of note for this clone: Other DNA variants within this sample encode the same CDR3. The chain combines TRBV18 with TRBJ2-1; TRBD2 is a possible D gene (5 bases). Germline V gene data show CDR1 as KGHSH and CDR2 as LQKENI. CDR3 length: 13 residues. V dropped 2 bases and J dropped 3 bases, with 5 bases sitting between them. Here the CDR3 reads CASSPTSYNEQFF. CDR3 sequence (DNA): TGTGCCAGCTCACCAACTAGCTACAATGAGCAGTTCTTC.

This sequence joins TRBV4-2 and TRBJ2-1, with TRBD2 identical over 8 bases. Unmatched junction bases numbered 4, after V lost 0 bases and J lost 0 bases. Germline lookup yields CDR1 LGHNA and CDR2 YNFKEQ. The CDR3 totals 17 residues. The CDR3: CASSQDRGLDSYNEQFF. CDR3 in DNA: TGTGCCAGCAGCCAAGATCGGGGACTAGACTCCTACAATGAGCAGTTCTTC.

The rearrangement links TRBV5-1 to TRBJ2-7, with 7 bases matching TRBD1. The germline gives CDR1 SGHRS, CDR2 YFSETQ. The CDR3 loop spans 15 amino acids. Losses at the gene ends were 3 bases for V and 3 bases for J; bases not matched to a gene: 9. The CDR3: CASSSSTGQFYEQYF. CDR3 in DNA: TGCGCCAGCAGCTCTTCCACGGGACAGTTCTACGAGCAGTACTTC.

The chain combines TRBV4-2 with TRBJ2-7, with D possibly TRBD2 on 5 matching bases. The CDR3 contains 12 residues. V lost 1 base and J lost 4, with 5 bases in between. The germline gives CDR1 LGHNA, CDR2 YNFKEQ. In DNA, the CDR3 is TGTGCCAGCAGCCAAGCGGGGTACGAGCAGTACTTC. This sequence encodes CASSQAGYEQYF.

The chain recombines TRBV27 with TRBJ1-2; weak D call: TRBD1 (6 bases). CDR3 length equals 14 residues. Trimming shortened V by 6 bases and J by 0 bases, and 11 bases separated the two germline ends. Germline V gene sequence: CDR1 MNHEY, CDR2 SMNVEV (reference sequence). CDR3 residues: CASSLQGPNYGYTF. CDR3 nucleotide sequence: TGTGCCAGCAGCCTACAGGGACCTAACTATGGCTACACCTTC.

This chain uses TRBV7-9 with TRBJ2-7, with 8 bases matching TRBD2. CDR1 and CDR2 from the germline V gene are SEHNR and FQNEAQ (reference sequence). J was trimmed by 0 bases and V by 1 base; bases with no gene match: 5. This CDR3 comprises 16 residues. CDR3 in DNA: TGTGCCAGCAGCTTAGATGCTAGCGGGTACTCCTACGAGCAGTACTTC. This gives the protein CASSLDASGYSYEQYF. The full variable domain, in which reference TRBV7-9 and TRBJ2-7 provide the parts outside the CDR3, is DTGVSQNPRHKITKRGQNVTFRCDPISEHNRLYWYRQTLGQGPEFLTYFQNEAQLEKSRLLSDRFSAERPKGSFSTLEIQRTEQGDSAMYLCASSLDASGYSYEQYFGPGTRLTVT.

The chain couples TRBV3-1 (or the pseudogene TRBV3-2) to TRBJ2-7; TRBD2 might be the D (5 bases). This CDR3 is built from 16 residues. V lost 1 base to trimming and J lost 0 bases, with 13 bases between them. Germline values: CDR1 LGHDT, CDR2 YNNKEL (reference sequence). The CDR3 reads CASSQGGSLVSYEQYF. The CDR3, as DNA: TGTGCCAGCAGCCAAGGAGGGAGTTTAGTCTCCTACGAGCAGTACTTC.

V gene TRBV19 combines with J gene TRBJ2-5, with D possibly TRBD2 on 5 matching bases. The CDR3 covers 15 residues. Deletions cut 7 bases from V and 5 bases from J, with 20 bases between. Germline CDR1 LNHDA, CDR2 SQIVND (reference sequence). CDR3 DNA sequence: TGTGCCAGTACCGCACTACTAGGGCGGCAGGAGACCCAGTACTTC. Protein: CASTALLGRQETQYF.

The chain carries TRBV14 and TRBJ1-3, with D unclear. V lost 8 bases, J lost 0 bases, and 11 bases lay in between. The germline V gene encodes CDR1 SGHDN and CDR2 FVKESK. The CDR3 extends over 14 amino acids. DNA of the CDR3: TGTGCCAGCGGAAGACTGGCCTCTGGAAACACCATATATTTT. Encoded protein: CASGRLASGNTIYF.

V gene TRBV6-1 combines with J gene TRBJ2-1, with D possibly TRBD2 on 5 matching bases. Germline V gene lookup returns CDR1 MNHNS and CDR2 SASEGT. The CDR3 loop spans 15 amino acids. Trimming shortened V by 0 bases and J by 9 bases, and 15 bases separated the two germline ends. The CDR3 is CASSEARTRSGEQFF. The CDR3 nucleotides read TGTGCCAGCAGTGAAGCCCGTACTAGAAGTGGTGAGCAGTTCTTC.

This clone was recorded only once. The chain links TRBV9 to TRBJ2-7, with 10 bases fitting TRBD2. The CDR3 sequence is 15 residues long. Losses at the gene ends were 3 bases for V and 0 bases for J; bases not matched to a gene: 3. CDR1 SGDLS and CDR2 YYNGEE come from the germline V gene. The CDR3: CASSASSGSSYEQYF. CDR3 bases: TGTGCCAGCAGCGCTTCTAGCGGGAGCTCCTACGAGCAGTACTTC.

The J gene is TRBJ1-2, the V gene TRBV9; D remains ambiguous. Per germline, CDR1 SGDLS and CDR2 YYNGEE. Trimming removed 7 bases at V and 5 bases at J, with 12 bases between. The CDR3 runs 12 residues. The CDR3 region has the DNA TGTGCCAGCTTCGGTACAGTATATGGCTACACCTTC. Protein sequence: CASFGTVYGYTF.

The rearrangement joins TRBV9 to TRBJ2-7; 8 bases agree with TRBD2. CDR1 and CDR2 (germline): SGDLS, YYNGEE. V lost 5 bases to trimming and J lost 1 base; unmatched junction nucleotides: 8. The CDR3 sequence is 15 residues long. CDR3 DNA: TGTGCCAGCAGTCCAGGACTAGCTGCATCCTACGAGCAGTACTTC. This encodes CASSPGLAASYEQYF.

The chain uses TRBV4-3 and TRBJ2-1; D gene uncertain. The CDR3 spans 14 residues. V dropped 2 bases and J dropped 3 bases, with 8 bases sitting between them. CDR1 and CDR2 (germline): LGHNA, YSLEER. This chain's CDR3 is CASSQIGGYNEQFF. In nucleotides, the CDR3 is TGCGCCAGCAGCCAAATAGGCGGCTACAATGAGCAGTTCTTC.

V usage is TRBV6-2 or TRBV6-3 and J usage is TRBJ1-1, with a weak D call TRBD1 (5 bases). This CDR3 region has 12 residues. Deletions cut 3 bases from V and 8 bases from J, with 10 bases between. Germline CDR1 MNHEY, CDR2 SVGEGT. CDR3 sequence reads: CASSYGRGEAFF. CDR3 sequence (DNA): TGTGCCAGCAGTTATGGACGGGGGGAAGCTTTCTTT.

CDR3 nucleotide sequence: TGTGCCAGCAGCCATCCTAGCGGCATAGCTTACAATGAGCAGTTCTTC. It is translated as CASSHPSGIAYNEQFF. The V and J genes are TRBV5-6 and TRBJ2-1, with TRBD2 matching 7 bases. Germline assignment: CDR1 SGHDT and CDR2 YYEEEE. There are 16 residues in the CDR3. V lost 4 bases to trimming and J lost 4 bases; unmatched junction nucleotides: 11.

The chain couples TRBV30 to TRBJ2-2, with 9 bases identical to TRBD2. Per germline, CDR1 GTSNPN and CDR2 SVGIG (reference sequence). V shed 0 bases and J 5 bases; nucleotides not matched to a gene: 7. This CDR3 is 16 amino acids long. Here the CDR3 reads CAWSVPGLAKTGELFF. The CDR3 nucleotides read TGTGCCTGGAGTGTACCGGGACTAGCTAAGACCGGGGAGCTGTTTTTT.

J is TRBJ2-5 and V is TRBV24-1; TRBD1 might be the D (8 bases). The CDR3 is 17 residues long. The V end was cut by 2 bases, the J end by 5 bases, with 20 bases between. Germline CDR1 is KGHDR and CDR2 is SFDVKD. The CDR3 DNA reads TGTGCCACCAGTGATTGGGTCAAAACAGGGGGAGGGGAGACCCAGTACTTC. It encodes CATSDWVKTGGGETQYF.

J is TRBJ2-1 and V is TRBV7-9, with TRBD2 matching 7 bases. V gave up 5 bases and J gave up 5 bases; unmatched junction bases: 6. The CDR3 covers 14 residues. The germline CDR1 and CDR2 sequences are SEHNR and FQNEAQ (reference sequence). In DNA, the CDR3 is TGTGCCAGCAGCCCTAGACTAGCCCACAATGAGCAGTTCTTC. Translating gives CASSPRLAHNEQFF.

V usage is TRBV29-1 and J usage is TRBJ2-5, with 7 bases lining up with TRBD1. The J segment lost 0 bases and the V segment lost 7 bases, leaving 5 bases of the junction unmatched. In germline, CDR1 is SQVTM, CDR2 ANQGSEA. The CDR3 spans 13 residues. CDR3 sequence reads: CSARGTDQETQYF. The CDR3 DNA reads as TGCAGCGCAAGGGGGACAGACCAAGAGACCCAGTACTTC. The variable domain in full, completed from reference TRBV29-1 and TRBJ2-5, reads SAVISQKPSRDICQRGTSLTIQCQVDSQVTMMFWYRQQPGQSLTLIATANQGSEATYESGFVIDKFPISRPNLTFSTLTVSNMSPEDSSIYLCSARGTDQETQYFGPGTRLLVL.

The chain is built from TRBV18 and TRBJ1-3; TRBD1 matches 7 bases. CDR1 is KGHSH and CDR2 is LQKENI in the germline V gene. The CDR3 is made up of 15 amino acids. V trimming: 5 bases; J trimming: 0 bases; junction bases outside the gene matches: 4. The CDR3 spells CASSSGQISGNTIYF. CDR3 DNA: TGTGCCAGCTCATCGGGACAGATCTCTGGAAACACCATATATTTT. Supplemented by reference TRBV18 and TRBJ1-3, the full variable domain reads NAGVMQNPRHLVRRRGQEARLRCSPMKGHSHVYWYRQLPEEGLKFMVYLQKENIIDESGMPKERFSAEFPKEGPSILRIQQVVRGDSAAYFCASSSGQISGNTIYFGEGSWLTVV.

The chain couples TRBV27 to TRBJ2-1; weak D call: TRBD2 (5 bases). Per the germline V gene, CDR1 is MNHEY and CDR2 is SMNVEV (reference sequence). V lost 2 bases to trimming and J lost 2 bases, with 13 bases between them. CDR3 length: 16 residues. The CDR3 loop reads CASSLMAGTPYNEQFF. In DNA, the CDR3 is TGTGCCAGCAGTTTAATGGCGGGTACTCCCTACAATGAGCAGTTCTTC.

The rearrangement links TRBV7-9 to TRBJ1-6; maybe TRBD1 (5 bases). Trimming removed 5 bases from V and 14 bases from J, with 10 bases in between. CDR3 length: 11 residues. CDR1 and CDR2 (germline): SEHNR, FQNEAQ (reference sequence). CDR3 sequence: CASSPSGALHF. DNA of the CDR3: TGTGCCAGCAGCCCATCGGGGGCCCTCCACTTT.

The chain couples TRBV29-1 to TRBJ1-5; tentatively, D is TRBD1 (5 bases). Germline values: CDR1 SQVTM, CDR2 ANQGSEA. V lost 4 bases and J lost 4, with 11 bases in between. The CDR3 is 13 amino acids. The CDR3 reads CSVAREGNQPQHF. As DNA, the CDR3 is TGCAGCGTTGCAAGGGAGGGGAATCAGCCCCAGCATTTT.